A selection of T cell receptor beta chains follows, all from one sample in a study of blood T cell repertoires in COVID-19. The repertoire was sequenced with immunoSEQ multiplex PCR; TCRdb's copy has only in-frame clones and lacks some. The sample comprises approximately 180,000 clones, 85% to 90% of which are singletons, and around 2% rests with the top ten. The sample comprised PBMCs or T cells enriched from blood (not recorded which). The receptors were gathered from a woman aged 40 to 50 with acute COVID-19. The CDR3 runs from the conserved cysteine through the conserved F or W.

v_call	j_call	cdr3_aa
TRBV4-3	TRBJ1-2	CASSNRDRAGYTF
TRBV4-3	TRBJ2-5	CASSRDRGQETQYF
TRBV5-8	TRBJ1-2	CASSLQYYGYTF
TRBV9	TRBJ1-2	CASSVVPGGQMAYTF
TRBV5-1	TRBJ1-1	CASSDNRVTTEAFF
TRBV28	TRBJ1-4	CASGSTGQGADEKLFF
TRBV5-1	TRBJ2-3	CASFSGGSTDTQYF
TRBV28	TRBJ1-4	CASSPVLGADEKLFF
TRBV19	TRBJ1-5	CASSIGGTAESQHF
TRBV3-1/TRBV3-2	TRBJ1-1	CASRLTQNTEAFF
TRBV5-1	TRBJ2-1	CASAGEDPYNEQFF